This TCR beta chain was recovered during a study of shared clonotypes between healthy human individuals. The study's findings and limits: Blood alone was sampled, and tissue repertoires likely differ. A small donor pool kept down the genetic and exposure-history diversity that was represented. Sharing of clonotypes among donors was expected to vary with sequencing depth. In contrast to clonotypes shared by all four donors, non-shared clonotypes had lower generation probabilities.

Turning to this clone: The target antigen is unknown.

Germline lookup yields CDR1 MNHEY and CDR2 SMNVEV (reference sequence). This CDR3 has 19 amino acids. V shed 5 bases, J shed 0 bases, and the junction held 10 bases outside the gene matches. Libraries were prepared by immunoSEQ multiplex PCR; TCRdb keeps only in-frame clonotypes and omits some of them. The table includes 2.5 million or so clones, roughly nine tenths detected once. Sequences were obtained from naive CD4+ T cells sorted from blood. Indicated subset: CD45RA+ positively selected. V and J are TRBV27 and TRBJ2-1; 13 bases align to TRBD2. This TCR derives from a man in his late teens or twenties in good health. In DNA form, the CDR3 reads TGTGCCAGCAGTATGCGACTAGCGGGAGGAGGGGGCTCCTACAATGAGCAGTTCTTC. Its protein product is CASSMRLAGGGGSYNEQFF.